The 30 T cell receptor beta chains presented below share a single source sample, sequenced in a study of blood T cell repertoires in COVID-19. The assay was immunoSEQ multiplex PCR, and TCRdb's table has in-frame clones only and misses some. The repertoire holds 100,000 to 150,000 clones, with 88% as singletons. The material sequenced was peripheral blood. The source of these receptors is a man aged 45-60 years with acute or convalescent COVID-19.

The J gene is TRBJ1-1, the V gene TRBV6-1, with D uncertain. Trimming pared 0 bases from V and 5 bases from J, leaving 7 bases between. The germline gives CDR1 MNHNS, CDR2 SASEGT. This CDR3 is built from 13 residues. The CDR3 nucleotides are TGTGCCAGCAGTGAAGCCCTAGCGACTGAAGCTTTCTTT. As protein: CASSEALATEAFF.

This rearrangement joins TRBV5-1 to TRBJ1-1, with a possible D match to TRBD1 (6 bases). The CDR3 has 14 amino acids. Germline CDR1 reads SGHRS; CDR2 reads YFSETQ. V was shortened by 0 bases and J by 5 bases, with 11 bases between the two germline ends. CDR3 region: CASSLAPGVTEAFF. The CDR3 region has the DNA TGCGCCAGCAGCTTGGCACCAGGGGTTACTGAAGCTTTCTTT.

This clone was seen a handful of times. The gene calls are TRBV19 and TRBJ1-1; the D is unclear. Germline values: CDR1 LNHDA, CDR2 SQIVND (reference sequence). The CDR3 covers 14 residues. V was cut by 3 bases and J by 6 bases, with 14 bases left in between. CDR3 loop: CASSITGFGAEAFF. The CDR3 bases are TGTGCCAGTAGTATTACCGGTTTCGGGGCTGAAGCTTTCTTT.

This chain uses TRBV2 with TRBJ1-5, with a weak D call TRBD1 (6 bases). The CDR3 spans 14 residues. In germline, CDR1 is SNHLY, CDR2 FYNNEI. Trimming left V 4 bases short and J 4 bases short, with 11 bases between. CDR3 in amino acids: CASSVGTRNQPQHF. The DNA for the CDR3 is TGTGCCAGCAGTGTTGGGACAAGAAATCAGCCCCAGCATTTT.

In its sample, this clone was seen a few times. J is TRBJ2-2 and V is TRBV7-8; possible D gene TRBD2, 6 bases. Germline V gene sequence: CDR1 SGHVS, CDR2 FQNEAQ. The CDR3 length is 16 residues. V was cut by 1 base and J by 4 bases, with 13 bases left in between. The CDR3 sequence: CASSLGRGRLTGELFF. CDR3 nucleotides: TGTGCCAGCAGCTTAGGTCGGGGGAGACTCACCGGGGAGCTGTTTTTT.

The V gene is TRBV9, the J gene TRBJ2-7; no reliable D call. Per the germline V gene, CDR1 is SGDLS and CDR2 is YYNGEE. Trimming left V 4 bases short and J 3 bases short, with 14 bases between. The CDR3 is 14 residues long. The CDR3 DNA sequence: TGTGCCAGCAGCTCCCCAAGACATGGCTACGAGCAGTACTTC. Translation gives CASSSPRHGYEQYF.

This clone was detected only once. V and J are TRBV4-1 and TRBJ2-4; tentative D call: TRBD2 (5 bases). Germline CDR1 MGHRA, CDR2 YSYEKL. CDR3 length: 18 residues. Deletions cut 0 bases from V and 0 bases from J, with 15 bases between. The CDR3 reads CASSQDTREGLAKNIQYF. The CDR3, as DNA: TGCGCCAGCAGCCAAGATACCCGTGAGGGCCTAGCCAAAAACATTCAGTACTTC.

The V and J genes are TRBV18 and TRBJ2-7; 8 positions match TRBD1. Germline CDR1 and CDR2: KGHSH and LQKENI. After removal of 8 bases from V and 4 bases from J, the junction contained 10 bases not matched to a gene. The CDR3 covers 14 residues. CDR3 residues: CASTTGVPVYEQYF. Here the CDR3 DNA reads TGTGCCAGCACGACAGGGGTCCCAGTTTACGAGCAGTACTTC. Combining the CDR3 with reference TRBV18 and TRBJ2-7 gives the whole variable domain NAGVMQNPRHLVRRRGQEARLRCSPMKGHSHVYWYRQLPEEGLKFMVYLQKENIIDESGMPKERFSAEFPKEGPSILRIQQVVRGDSAAYFCASTTGVPVYEQYFGPGTRLTVT.

The genes are TRBV6-5 and TRBJ2-7; TRBD2 agrees at 10 bases. CDR1 is MNHEY and CDR2 is SVGAGI in the germline V gene. This CDR3 region has 16 residues. V was pared by 4 bases and J by 6 bases, with 12 bases of the junction left unmatched. The CDR3 protein is CASSSLLAGARGEQYF. As DNA, the CDR3 is TGTGCCAGCAGTTCCCTCCTAGCGGGAGCGCGGGGCGAGCAGTACTTC.

The chain combines TRBV27 with TRBJ1-1; TRBD1 matches 7 bases. The ends lost 5 bases at V and 0 bases at J; junction bases unmatched: 12. CDR1 MNHEY and CDR2 SMNVEV come from the germline V gene (reference sequence). CDR3 length: 17 amino acids. The CDR3 nucleotides read TGTGCCAGCAGTCCTGAATGGGACAGACTCCTGAACACTGAAGCTTTCTTT. This gives the protein CASSPEWDRLLNTEAFF.

The chain combines TRBV4-1 with TRBJ1-6, with D possibly being TRBD1 (6 bases). V shed 2 bases and J shed 5 bases, with 16 bases lying between them. The CDR3 spans 17 residues. Germline values: CDR1 MGHRA, CDR2 YSYEKL. CDR3 amino acids: CASSQQLPGQNNSPLHF. The CDR3, as DNA: TGCGCCAGCAGCCAACAACTGCCGGGACAAAATAATTCACCCCTCCACTTT.

The chain carries TRBV7-3 and TRBJ1-2; no clear D gene. V was clipped by 2 bases and J by 1 base, with 14 bases between them. The germline CDR1 and CDR2 sequences are SGHTA and FQGTGA. The CDR3 sequence is 16 residues long. CDR3 DNA: TGTGCCAGCAGCTTAGATAGCCGGCAGTTTAACTATGGCTACACCTTC. Translated, it gives CASSLDSRQFNYGYTF.

V gene TRBV2 combines with J gene TRBJ2-5; possibly TRBD2 for D (5 bases). The CDR3 covers 16 residues. The germline gives CDR1 SNHLY, CDR2 FYNNEI. Trimming removed 8 bases at V and 1 base at J, with 20 bases between. CDR3 in amino acids: CASGSMKTVIQETQYF. DNA for the CDR3: TGTGCCAGCGGGAGTATGAAGACGGTGATCCAAGAGACCCAGTACTTC. Based on the CDR3 plus reference TRBV2 and TRBJ2-5, the full variable domain is EPEVTQTPSHQVTQMGQEVILRCVPISNHLYFYWYRQILGQKVEFLVSFYNNEISEKSEIFDDQFSVERPDGSNFTLKIRSTKLEDSAMYFCASGSMKTVIQETQYFGPGTRLLVL.

CDR3 loop: CASSVGTGIAEAFF. The CDR3 DNA reads TGTGCCAGCAGCGTGGGGACAGGTATTGCTGAAGCTTTCTTT. The chain joins TRBV5-6 to TRBJ1-1, with TRBD1 identical over 8 bases. Germline lookup yields CDR1 SGHDT and CDR2 YYEEEE. V shed 4 bases, J shed 6 bases, and the junction held 8 bases outside the gene matches. The CDR3 covers 14 residues. The variable domain in full, with the rest retrieved from reference TRBV5-6 and TRBJ1-1, is DAGVTQSPTHLIKTRGQQVTLRCSPKSGHDTVSWYQQALGQGPQFIFQYYEEEERQRGNFPDRFSGHQFPNYSSELNVNALLLGDSALYLCASSVGTGIAEAFFGQGTRLTVV.

The chain links TRBV10-1 to TRBJ2-7, with D possibly matching TRBD2 (5 bases). The CDR3 extends over 13 amino acids. Looked up from germline, CDR1 is WNHNN and CDR2 is SYGVQD (reference sequence). V lost 0 bases and J 8 bases, leaving 11 bases between the germline ends. The CDR3 nucleotides read TGCGCCAGCAGTGAGTCGGACTCACCCCAGCAGTACTTC. Translation gives CASSESDSPQQYF.

The chain recombines TRBV7-9 with TRBJ1-6; TRBD1 agrees at 7 bases. CDR3 length: 15 residues. Germline CDR1 is SEHNR and CDR2 is FQNEAQ (reference sequence). Trimming at V came to 7 bases and at J to 6 bases, leaving 9 bases not matched to a gene. This CDR3 reads CASTGRGDSNSPLHF. Here the CDR3 DNA reads TGTGCCAGCACCGGACGAGGGGACAGTAATTCACCCCTCCACTTT. Full variable domain (remainder filled in from reference TRBV7-9 and TRBJ1-6): DTGVSQNPRHKITKRGQNVTFRCDPISEHNRLYWYRQTLGQGPEFLTYFQNEAQLEKSRLLSDRFSAERPKGSFSTLEIQRTEQGDSAMYLCASTGRGDSNSPLHFGNGTRLTVT.

V and J are TRBV18 and TRBJ1-6; D perhaps matches TRBD1 (6 bases). The ends were cut back, 4 bases at V and 8 bases at J, with 9 bases in the middle. CDR3 length equals 13 residues. Germline CDR1 reads KGHSH; CDR2 reads LQKENI. Here the CDR3 DNA reads TGTGCCAGCTCACAAAACAGGGATTCACCCCTCCACTTT. It is translated as CASSQNRDSPLHF.

The J gene is TRBJ1-1, the V gene TRBV3-1 (or the pseudogene TRBV3-2); no clear D gene. This CDR3 spans 16 amino acids. Germline V gene data show CDR1 as LGHDT and CDR2 as YNNKEL (reference sequence). Trimming took off 4 bases at V and 6 bases at J, with 21 bases between the two ends. The CDR3 nucleotides are TGTGCCAGCAGCCGGGCAGCCCTTTTAAGTGGATCTGAAGCTTTCTTT. This translates into CASSRAALLSGSEAFF.

The gene calls are TRBV19 and TRBJ2-2, with 8 bases lining up with TRBD1. The CDR3 has 15 amino acids. V shed 5 bases, J shed 8 bases, and the junction held 10 bases outside the gene matches. Germline CDR1 is LNHDA and CDR2 is SQIVND (reference sequence). Here the CDR3 DNA reads TGTGCCAGTAGTGGGGGGACAGGCAATCTTGGGGAGCTGTTTTTT. It specifies CASSGGTGNLGELFF.

The chain recombines TRBV3-1 (or the pseudogene TRBV3-2) with TRBJ1-1; 9 bases match TRBD1. Germline assignment: CDR1 LGHDT and CDR2 YNNKEL (reference sequence). This CDR3 has 13 residues. V trimming: 1 base; J trimming: 11 bases; junction bases outside the gene matches: 5. The CDR3 DNA reads TGTGCCAGCAGCCAAGTGGACAGGGGACGCGCTTTCTTT. It is translated as CASSQVDRGRAFF.

Comments on this clone: A read error may produce the germline difference seen at one junction end. The CDR3 nucleotides are TGTGCCAGCAGCCTACAGGGGTTGAAGACTGAAGCTTTCTTT. This sequence encodes CASSLQGLKTEAFF. The V and J genes are TRBV6-5 and TRBJ1-1; 7 nucleotides match TRBD1. Looked up from germline, CDR1 is MNHEY and CDR2 is SVGAGI. The CDR3 contains 14 residues.

The gene calls are TRBV28 and TRBJ1-2; a weak D match, TRBD1 (6 bases). Germline V gives CDR1 MDHEN, CDR2 SYDVKM. This CDR3 contains 13 residues. V shed 7 bases and J shed 0 bases, with 9 bases lying between them. In nucleotides, the CDR3 is TGTGCCAGCATCGACAGGTCTAACTATGGCTACACCTTC. Translated: CASIDRSNYGYTF.

J is TRBJ2-5 and V is TRBV19; TRBD2 matches at 9 bases. CDR3 length: 16 amino acids. V shed 3 bases, J shed 5 bases, and the junction held 10 bases outside the gene matches. Germline V gene lookup returns CDR1 LNHDA and CDR2 SQIVND (reference sequence). The CDR3 bases are TGTGCCAGTAGTATCTATCTAGCGGGGCCAGAGGAGACCCAGTACTTC. Its protein is CASSIYLAGPEETQYF.

V is TRBV9 and J is TRBJ1-1, with TRBD1 matching 8 bases. Trimming took 6 bases from V and 5 from J; bases not matched to a gene: 18. The CDR3 contains 17 residues. CDR1 SGDLS and CDR2 YYNGEE come from the germline V gene. This chain's CDR3 is CASTKAPQGAGRTEAFF. CDR3 nucleotides: TGTGCCAGCACCAAAGCACCTCAGGGGGCTGGGCGGACTGAAGCTTTCTTT.

V and J are TRBV7-9 and TRBJ1-6, with D tentatively TRBD1 (5 bases). Germline V gene sequence: CDR1 SEHNR, CDR2 FQNEAQ (reference sequence). This CDR3 contains 14 residues. Trimming removed 5 bases from V and 7 bases from J, with 12 bases in between. The chain's CDR3 is CASSARGGNSPLHF. CDR3 in DNA: TGTGCCAGCAGCGCCCGGGGGGGGAATTCACCCCTCCACTTT. The complete variable domain, with remaining parts taken from reference TRBV7-9 and TRBJ1-6, reads DTGVSQNPRHKITKRGQNVTFRCDPISEHNRLYWYRQTLGQGPEFLTYFQNEAQLEKSRLLSDRFSAERPKGSFSTLEIQRTEQGDSAMYLCASSARGGNSPLHFGNGTRLTVT.

The chain uses TRBV28 and TRBJ2-7, with D possibly TRBD2 on 6 matching bases. Trimming removed 7 bases from V and 1 base from J, with 14 bases in between. The CDR3 has 14 residues. Looked up from germline, CDR1 is MDHEN and CDR2 is SYDVKM. The CDR3 DNA follows: TGTGCCAGCACGGTGGTAGCGGCATCCTACGAGCAGTACTTC. Amino acid sequence: CASTVVAASYEQYF.

The V call is TRBV29-1, the J call TRBJ2-1; 8 bases match TRBD1. This CDR3 is built from 14 residues. The germline V gene has CDR1 SQVTM and CDR2 ANQGSEA. The junction had 6 bases not matched to a gene; V was cut back by 4 bases and J by 4 bases. CDR3 sequence: CSVATGEAYNEQFF. CDR3 bases: TGCAGCGTTGCGACAGGGGAGGCTTACAATGAGCAGTTCTTC.

V and J are TRBV11-3 and TRBJ2-2; 9 bases are a match to TRBD1. The trim removed 4 bases at V and 6 bases at J, leaving 3 bases unmatched. This CDR3 contains 14 residues. In germline, CDR1 is SGHNT, CDR2 YENEEA. Here the CDR3 DNA reads TGTGCCAGCAGCTCCCGACAGGGGGCCGGGGAGCTGTTTTTT. This translates into CASSSRQGAGELFF. Filled out from reference TRBV11-3 and TRBJ2-2, the complete variable domain reads EAGVVQSPRYKIIEKKQPVAFWCNPISGHNTLYWYLQNLGQGPELLIRYENEEAVDDSQLPKDRFSAERLKGVDSTLKIQPAELGDSAVYLCASSSRQGAGELFFGEGSRLTVL.

This sequence joins TRBV4-2 and TRBJ2-2; D gene unclear. With 1 base removed from V and 5 bases from J, the gap between germline ends came to 11 bases. The germline CDR1 and CDR2 sequences are LGHNA and YNFKEQ. The length of the CDR3 is 15 residues. The CDR3 spells CASSQALFPTGELFF. For the CDR3, the DNA is TGTGCCAGCAGCCAAGCACTTTTTCCTACCGGGGAGCTGTTTTTT.

The gene calls are TRBV28 and TRBJ1-4, with TRBD1 identical over 7 bases. The germline CDR1 and CDR2 sequences are MDHEN and SYDVKM. The V gene end was trimmed by 5 bases and the J gene end by 5 bases; junction bases not matched to a gene: 11. The CDR3 consists of 16 residues. Here the CDR3 reads CASSPRLQGRNEKLFF. CDR3 bases: TGTGCCAGCAGTCCTCGTCTACAGGGGAGGAATGAAAAACTGTTTTTT.